This TCR beta chain was captured in a study of cytomegalovirus exposure and HLA in healthy donors. Primers for the PCR totalled 60 Vbeta and 13 Jbeta. Generated by immunoSEQ multiplex PCR, the TCRdb table keeps only in-frame clones and is missing some. The sample includes more than 80,000 clones, 65% to 85% of them seen just once. In germline, CDR1 is SEHNR, CDR2 FQNEAQ (reference sequence). Germline trimming cut 6 bases from V and 5 bases from J; bases unmatched to any gene: 10. The CDR3 runs to 15 residues. Sequenced material: PBMCs. The chain is built from TRBV7-9 and TRBJ2-3; 8 bases line up with TRBD1. The TCR sequence derives from an older woman in good health and CMV-seropositive. The CDR3, as DNA: TGTGCCAGCAGTCGGCCGGGACAGGATAGAGATACGCAGTATTTT. This gives the protein CASSRPGQDRDTQYF.